One sample yielded the 19 T cell receptor beta chains listed below, sequenced in a study of T cells in localized non-small cell lung cancer. Profiling relied on immunoSEQ multiplex PCR, and the TCRdb table lists in-frame clones only, not all of them. Here the sample spans about 1,300 clones, 30% to 45% being singletons. The sequenced sample was lung tumor tissue, obtained before any cancer treatment. The receptor source for this set is a woman aged 18 to 55 with stage I lung adenocarcinoma.

The chain is built from TRBV30 and TRBJ1-3, with TRBD1 matching over 7 bases. Per the germline V gene, CDR1 is GTSNPN and CDR2 is SVGIG (reference sequence). This CDR3 has 14 residues. Trimming at V came to 3 bases and at J to 7 bases, leaving 9 bases not matched to a gene. CDR3 DNA sequence: TGTGCCTGGAGCGCGGACAGGATACGCAACACCATATATTTT. This sequence encodes CAWSADRIRNTIYF.

By sample fraction, this clone is medium-sized (0.01 to 0.1%). The rearrangement joins TRBV4-1 to TRBJ2-5; TRBD2 aligns across 13 bases. The CDR3 consists of 16 residues. The junction had 3 bases not matched to a gene; V was cut back by 1 base and J by 4 bases. The V gene's germline CDR1 is MGHRA and CDR2 YSYEKL. The DNA of the CDR3 is TGCGCCAGCAGCCAAGGACTAGCGGGAGGTATAGAGACCCAGTACTTC. It codes for CASSQGLAGGIETQYF.

The chain combines TRBV6-8 with TRBJ2-7; no clear D. V was cut by 2 bases and J by 1 base, with 15 bases left in between. The CDR3 covers 16 residues. Germline loops: CDR1 MNHGY, CDR2 SAAAGT. CDR3 sequence (DNA): TGTGCCAGCAGTTACGGGCCCCCAGAACTTTCCTACGAGCAGTACTTC. The encoded protein is CASSYGPPELSYEQYF.

This clone is deemed large (0.1 to 1%). This chain uses TRBV19 with TRBJ2-3, with 15 bases matching TRBD2. The germline V gene encodes CDR1 LNHDA and CDR2 SQIVND (reference sequence). This CDR3 has 19 amino acids. V was pared by 2 bases and J by 2 bases, with 8 bases of the junction left unmatched. CDR3 DNA: TGTGCCAGTAGTATAAGGGGACTAGCGGGAGGATCCCTCACAGATACGCAGTATTTT. It is translated as CASSIRGLAGGSLTDTQYF.

By share, this clone counts as medium-sized. The chain has TRBV11-3 and TRBJ2-1; D not resolved. V lost 7 bases to trimming and J lost 4 bases, with 17 bases between them. The germline V gene has CDR1 SGHNT and CDR2 YENEEA. CDR3 length: 15 residues. CDR3 sequence: CASTSGRQLYNEQFF. The CDR3 coding sequence is TGTGCCAGCACCTCGGGCCGGCAGCTATACAATGAGCAGTTCTTC.

This sequence joins TRBV19 and TRBJ1-5; possibly TRBD1 for D (5 bases). CDR1 LNHDA and CDR2 SQIVND come from the germline V gene (reference sequence). V lost 8 bases to trimming and J lost 3 bases, with 11 bases between them. This CDR3 is built from 13 residues. The CDR3 spells CASSTENNQPQHF. Written as DNA, the CDR3 is TGTGCCAGTTCGACAGAGAACAATCAGCCCCAGCATTTT.

V is TRBV4-1 and J is TRBJ1-4; TRBD1 agrees at 7 bases. The germline V gene encodes CDR1 MGHRA and CDR2 YSYEKL. This CDR3 region has 14 residues. V lost 1 base, J lost 8 bases, and 4 bases stayed unmatched. The CDR3 protein is CASSQGTGEEKLFF. The CDR3 DNA sequence: TGCGCCAGCAGCCAAGGTACAGGGGAAGAAAAACTGTTTTTT.

This clone has more than one count but fewer than ten. The chain is built from TRBV6-8 and TRBJ2-5, with D possibly being TRBD2 (6 bases). CDR3 length equals 15 residues. Germline assignment: CDR1 MNHGY and CDR2 SAAAGT. V gave up 2 bases and J gave up 5 bases, with 15 bases separating them. DNA of the CDR3: TGTGCCAGCAGTTACCCCGGGACTTCTAGCGAGACCCAGTACTTC. It specifies CASSYPGTSSETQYF.

By frequency in the sample, this clone is large (0.1 to 1%). J is TRBJ1-2 and V is TRBV6-8; the match to TRBD1 covers 7 bases. Germline loops: CDR1 MNHGY, CDR2 SAAAGT. Losses at the gene ends were 5 bases for V and 1 base for J; bases not matched to a gene: 7. The CDR3 is 15 residues long. The CDR3 DNA follows: TGTGCCAGCAGTCCTTGGACAGGCCATAACTATGGCTACACCTTC. Amino acid sequence: CASSPWTGHNYGYTF.

The CDR3 nucleotides are TGTGCCAGCAGATCCCTTTTTACCCAGGGGGTTACTCTCCTCTCCTACGAGCAGTACTTC. Its protein is CASRSLFTQGVTLLSYEQYF. The rearrangement uses TRBV28 and TRBJ2-7; 7 bases are shared with TRBD1. From germline, CDR1 is MDHEN and CDR2 SYDVKM. CDR3 length: 20 amino acids. V was pared by 6 bases and J by 0 bases, with 23 bases of the junction left unmatched.

This clone came up a few times. CDR3 in DNA: TGTGCCAGCAGTGTCACAGGGGAGGACACTGAAGCTTTCTTT. Translated: CASSVTGEDTEAFF. The chain combines TRBV25-1 with TRBJ1-1; 7 bases are shared with TRBD1. J gave up 3 bases and V 4 bases, and 5 bases lay outside the gene matches. The CDR3 is 14 residues long. In germline, CDR1 is MGHDK, CDR2 SYGVNS.

The CDR3 sequence: CASSTRGRNEQFF. As DNA, the CDR3 is TGTGCCAGTAGTACCCGGGGCCGCAATGAGCAGTTCTTC. This chain uses TRBV19 with TRBJ2-1; D assignment may be TRBD1 or TRBD2 (5 bases each). Germline V gives CDR1 LNHDA, CDR2 SQIVND (reference sequence). The CDR3 is made up of 13 amino acids. Trimming took 4 bases from V and 6 from J, leaving 10 bases between them.

This chain joins TRBV30 and TRBJ1-3, with D perhaps matching TRBD1 (6 bases). V dropped 3 bases and J dropped 2 bases, with 11 bases sitting between them. This CDR3 region has 14 residues. The germline V gene encodes CDR1 GTSNPN and CDR2 SVGIG (reference sequence). The CDR3 DNA is TGTGCCTGGAGCGGACAGAGAACTGGAAACACCATATATTTT. This gives the protein CAWSGQRTGNTIYF.

This chain connects TRBV19 to TRBJ1-1; D is ambiguous. V was cut by 4 bases and J by 6 bases, with 9 bases left in between. The CDR3 length is 12 residues. Germline CDR1 is LNHDA and CDR2 is SQIVND (reference sequence). The CDR3 protein is CASSRRGAEAFF. The CDR3 nucleotides read TGTGCCAGTAGTAGGCGCGGCGCTGAAGCTTTCTTT.

This clone has a handful of counts. The chain employs TRBV10-2 and TRBJ2-2; TRBD1 agrees at 10 bases. This CDR3 comprises 14 residues. Losses at the gene ends were 6 bases for V and 5 bases for J; bases not matched to a gene: 3. The germline gives CDR1 WSHSY, CDR2 SAAADI. The CDR3 sequence is CASRGTGVTGELFF. The CDR3 DNA reads as TGCGCCAGCAGGGGGACAGGGGTAACCGGGGAGCTGTTTTTT.

The chain employs TRBV6-8 and TRBJ2-1, with TRBD1 identical over 7 bases. J was trimmed by 8 bases and V by 4 bases; bases with no gene match: 5. CDR1 is MNHGY and CDR2 is SAAAGT in the germline V gene. CDR3 length equals 13 residues. CDR3 region: CASSFDRDHEQFF. DNA for the CDR3: TGTGCCAGCAGTTTCGACAGGGACCATGAGCAGTTCTTC.

The chain couples TRBV18 to TRBJ1-4, with 8 positions matching TRBD1. The junction had 8 bases not matched to a gene; V was cut back by 3 bases and J by 8 bases. Per germline, CDR1 KGHSH and CDR2 LQKENI. The CDR3 runs 15 residues. The CDR3 DNA reads as TGTGCCAGCTCACCGTCCCGGGACAGGTTCGAAAAACTGTTTTTT. It encodes CASSPSRDRFEKLFF.

The table lists this clone with a few counts. The chain employs TRBV9 and TRBJ1-1; D is perhaps TRBD1 (6 bases). Germline CDR1 is SGDLS and CDR2 is YYNGEE. V lost 5 bases and J lost 1, with 12 bases in between. The CDR3 is 14 residues long. The CDR3 is CASSESRGNTEAFF. The CDR3 nucleotides read TGTGCCAGCAGTGAAAGCAGGGGGAACACTGAAGCTTTCTTT.

This chain links TRBV7-5 with TRBJ2-3; the listed D gene, TRBD1, was not tested against the DNA. TRBV7-5 has pseudogene status. The CDR3 length is 15 residues. The CDR3 DNA sequence: TGTGCCAGCAGCTTGTATATCAGGGGCACAGATACGCAGTATTTT. Its protein is CASSLYIRGTDTQYF.